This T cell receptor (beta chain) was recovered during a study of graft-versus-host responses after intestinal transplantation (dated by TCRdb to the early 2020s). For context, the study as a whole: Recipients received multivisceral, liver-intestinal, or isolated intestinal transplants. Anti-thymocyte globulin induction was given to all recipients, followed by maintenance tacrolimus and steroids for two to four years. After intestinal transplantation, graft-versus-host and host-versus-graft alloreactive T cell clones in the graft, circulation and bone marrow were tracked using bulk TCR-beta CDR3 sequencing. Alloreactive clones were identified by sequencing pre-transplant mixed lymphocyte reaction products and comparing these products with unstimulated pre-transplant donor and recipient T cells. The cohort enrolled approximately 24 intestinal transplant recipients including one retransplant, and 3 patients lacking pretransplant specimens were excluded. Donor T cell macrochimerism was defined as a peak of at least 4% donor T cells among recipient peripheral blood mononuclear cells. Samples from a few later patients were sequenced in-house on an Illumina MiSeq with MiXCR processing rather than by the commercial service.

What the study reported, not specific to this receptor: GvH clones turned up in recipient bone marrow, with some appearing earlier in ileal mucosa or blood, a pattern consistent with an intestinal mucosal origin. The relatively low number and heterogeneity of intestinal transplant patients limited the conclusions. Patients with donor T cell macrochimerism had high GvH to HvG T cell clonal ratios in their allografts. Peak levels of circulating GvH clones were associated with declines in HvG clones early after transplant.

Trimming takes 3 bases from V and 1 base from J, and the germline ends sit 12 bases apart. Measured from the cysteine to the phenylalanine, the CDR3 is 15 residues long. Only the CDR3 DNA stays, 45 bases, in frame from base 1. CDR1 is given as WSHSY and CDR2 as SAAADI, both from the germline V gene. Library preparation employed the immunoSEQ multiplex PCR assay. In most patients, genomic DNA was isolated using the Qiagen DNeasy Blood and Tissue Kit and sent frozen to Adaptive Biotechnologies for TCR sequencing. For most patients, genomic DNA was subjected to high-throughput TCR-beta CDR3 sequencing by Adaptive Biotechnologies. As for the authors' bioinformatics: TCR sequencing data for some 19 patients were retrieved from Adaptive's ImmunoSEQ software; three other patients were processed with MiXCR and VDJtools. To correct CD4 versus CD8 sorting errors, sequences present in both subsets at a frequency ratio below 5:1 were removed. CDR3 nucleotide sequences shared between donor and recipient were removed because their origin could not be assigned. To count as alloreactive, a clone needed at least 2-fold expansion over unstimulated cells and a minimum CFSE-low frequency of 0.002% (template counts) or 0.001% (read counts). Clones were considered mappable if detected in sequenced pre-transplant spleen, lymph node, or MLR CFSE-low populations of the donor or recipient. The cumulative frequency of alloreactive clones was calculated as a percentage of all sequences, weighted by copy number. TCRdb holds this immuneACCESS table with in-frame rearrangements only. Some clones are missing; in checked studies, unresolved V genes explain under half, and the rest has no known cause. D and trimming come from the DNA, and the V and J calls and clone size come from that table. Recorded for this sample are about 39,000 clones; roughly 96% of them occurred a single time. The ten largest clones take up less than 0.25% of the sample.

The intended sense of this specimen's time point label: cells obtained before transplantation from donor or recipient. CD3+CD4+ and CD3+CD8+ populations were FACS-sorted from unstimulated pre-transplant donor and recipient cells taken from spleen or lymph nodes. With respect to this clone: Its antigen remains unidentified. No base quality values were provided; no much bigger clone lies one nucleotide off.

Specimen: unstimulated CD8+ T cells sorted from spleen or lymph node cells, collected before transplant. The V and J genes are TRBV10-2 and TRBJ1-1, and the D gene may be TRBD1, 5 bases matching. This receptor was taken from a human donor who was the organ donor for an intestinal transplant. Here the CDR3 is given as CASSDYSQGNTEAFF. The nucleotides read TGCGCCAGCAGTGATTATTCTCAGGGGAACACTGAAGCTTTCTTT.